This is a list of T cell receptor beta chains from one sample in a study of brain T cells in children with intractable seizures. Using immunoSEQ multiplex PCR, the repertoire was profiled, and TCRdb retains in-frame clones only, with some absent. The sample has about 120,000 clones; 85% to 95% are singletons. The source material was peripheral blood, sampled at surgery. The receptors stem from a boy under three years old with hemimegalencephaly and intractable seizures. The CDR3 runs from the conserved cysteine through the conserved F or W. A D gene is named only where the DNA matches it firmly. Expanded clones get a size class; other rows say once, few or many, or leave the size out.

few TRBJ2-1 TRBD2 TRBV10-3 TGTGCCTCATCAATCGATCAGCGGGACCCTAGGAATGAGCAGTTCTTC CASSIDQRDPRNEQFF
. TRBJ2-5 . TRBV18 TGTGCCAGCTCACCACCGGATTACGAGGGCCCCAGTTGGGAGACCCAGTACTTC CASSPPDYEGPSWETQYF
. TRBJ2-7 TRBD1 TRBV7-6 TGTGCCAGCAGATACCGGGACAGGGGCTCCTACGAGCAGTACTTC CASRYRDRGSYEQYF
. TRBJ2-5 . TRBV7-3 TGTGCCAGCAGCTTAATAGGTCTGGGCGGGAAAGAGACCCAGTACTTC CASSLIGLGGKETQYF
. TRBJ1-4 . TRBV5-1 TGCGCCAGCAAGTGGACAAACAGGGACGAGGAAAAACTGTTTTTT CASKWTNRDEEKLFF
. TRBJ1-5 . TRBV19 TGTGCCAGTAGTATAGATCCCACAGGCCAGTATCAGCCCCAGCATTTT CASSIDPTGQYQPQHF
few TRBJ1-6 TRBD1 TRBV10-1 TGCGCCAGCGCCGGACAGGGACGGAATTCACCCCTCCACTTT CASAGQGRNSPLHF
. TRBJ1-4 . TRBV5-1 TGCGCCAGCAGCTTGGGGCCTCCCAATGAAAAACTGTTTTTT CASSLGPPNEKLFF
. TRBJ2-7 TRBD1 TRBV6-2/TRBV6-3 TGTGCCAGCAGTACCGGGACAGGGCGCACCTACGAGCAGTACTTC CASSTGTGRTYEQYF
. TRBJ2-7 TRBD2 TRBV19 TGTGCCAGTAGTATATTACTCAGCGGGAAACTCTACGAGCAGTACTTC CASSILLSGKLYEQYF
. TRBJ2-7 TRBD1 TRBV11-3 TGTGCCAGCAGCACCCGGACAGGGTCGGGCGAGCAGTACTTC CASSTRTGSGEQYF
. TRBJ2-7 . TRBV27 TGTGCCAGCAGTTTAGGCCGAGCCTACGAGCAGTACTTC CASSLGRAYEQYF
. TRBJ2-1 TRBD2 TRBV7-7 TGTGCCAGCAGCTTACGGCTAGCGGGAGGGACGGGTGAGCAGTTCTTC CASSLRLAGGTGEQFF
few TRBJ1-3 . TRBV5-1 TGCGCCAGCAGCTTTGGGCAAAAAGGAAACACCATATATTTT CASSFGQKGNTIYF
. TRBJ2-5 TRBD2 TRBV4-2 TGTGCCAGCAGCCAAGTAGGACTAGCCGAACGGACCCAGTACTTC CASSQVGLAERTQYF
. TRBJ1-6 . TRBV6-6 TGTGCCAGCAGCCCACCCCTCCACTTT CASSPPLHF
. TRBJ2-2 TRBD1 TRBV6-5 TGTGCCAGCAAGACAGGGGTATACACCGGGGAGCTGTTTTTT CASKTGVYTGELFF
. TRBJ1-5 . TRBV4-2 TGTGCCAGCAGCCAAGGGGTCGGCGATCAGCCCCAGCATTTT CASSQGVGDQPQHF
. TRBJ2-1 TRBD2 TRBV15 TGTGCCACCAGGGCAGGGGCTAGCGGGGACTACAATGAGCAGTTCTTC CATRAGASGDYNEQFF
. TRBJ2-1 . TRBV5-1 TGCGCCAGCAGCGACGGACACGGTAGCTCCTACAATGAGCAGTTCTTC CASSDGHGSSYNEQFF
. TRBJ1-4 TRBD1 TRBV7-9 TGTGCCAGCAGCTTAGTCAAAGGGACAGGGAATGAAAAACTGTTTTTT CASSLVKGTGNEKLFF
once TRBJ2-7 . TRBV28 TGTGCCAGCAGTCCTGCGACCTACGAGCAGTACTTC CASSPATYEQYF
. TRBJ2-5 . TRBV14 TGTGCCAGCAGCCTTGGACGAGAGACCCAGTACTTC CASSLGRETQYF
. TRBJ2-5 TRBD2 TRBV7-9 TGTGCCAGCAGCTTCGGGGTCGCGGGACTAGCGGGGGGGACCCAGTACTTC CASSFGVAGLAGGTQYF
. TRBJ2-5 TRBD1 TRBV5-4 TGTGCCAGCAGCTTACAGGGGAAGGCCCAGTACTTC CASSLQGKAQYF
. TRBJ2-1 . TRBV11-3 TGTGCCAGCAGCTTAGGGCGGTACAATGAGCAGTTCTTC CASSLGRYNEQFF
. TRBJ2-2 . TRBV7-2 TGTGCCAGCAGCTCGGGACGGATGAACACCGGGGAGCTGTTTTTT CASSSGRMNTGELFF